The rows below give T cell receptor beta chains drawn from one sample of a study of T cell responses to AZD1222 COVID-19 vaccine. Measured with immunoSEQ multiplex PCR; TCRdb has only the in-frame clones, and not every one. The table lists 120,000 or so clones, less than 95% of them singletons. Here the sequenced sample was peripheral blood, taken on day 0 of AZD1222 vaccination. These receptors were taken from an adult in good health. Both conserved end residues are part of each CDR3. The D gene is left open where the match is weak. Size tells how often a clone was seen (once, few, many) or the class of an expanded clone, and some rows leave it out.

d_gene	v_gene	j_gene	abundance	len	CDR3aa	CDR3nt
NA	TRBV11-2	TRBJ2-1	NA	14	CASSLDGPISEQFF	TGTGCCAGCAGCTTAGATGGCCCAATTAGTGAGCAGTTCTTC
NA	TRBV25-1	TRBJ1-2	NA	14	CASSESGRGTGYTF	TGTGCCAGCAGTGAATCGGGCAGGGGAACTGGCTACACCTTC
TRBD2	TRBV18	TRBJ2-7	NA	15	CASSPRTSGTHEQYF	TGTGCCAGCTCACCGAGGACTAGCGGGACCCACGAGCAGTACTTC
NA	TRBV30	TRBJ1-5	NA	13	CAWSRGDDQPQHF	TGTGCCTGGAGCCGAGGGGATGATCAGCCCCAGCATTTT
TRBD2	TRBV30	TRBJ2-5	NA	12	CAWSGEGETQYF	TGTGCCTGGAGTGGGGAGGGGGAGACCCAGTACTTC
NA	TRBV7-9	TRBJ1-5	NA	13	CANPWGYNQPQHF	TGTGCCAACCCATGGGGCTACAATCAGCCCCAGCATTTT
TRBD1	TRBV28	TRBJ2-7	NA	13	CASSGTGAYEQYF	TGTGCCAGCAGTGGGACAGGGGCCTACGAGCAGTACTTC
NA	TRBV7-9	TRBJ1-4	once	14	CASRRGEGGEKLFF	TGTGCCAGCAGGAGAGGGGAGGGGGGTGAAAAACTGTTTTTT
TRBD2	TRBV7-9	TRBJ2-3	once	18	CASSHDLTSGLSTDTQYF	TGTGCCAGCAGCCACGACCTAACTAGCGGACTGAGCACAGATACGCAGTATTTT
NA	TRBV7-6	TRBJ2-1	NA	15	CASSLDPGRYNEQFF	TGTGCCAGCAGCTTAGATCCGGGTCGGTACAATGAGCAGTTCTTC
TRBD1	TRBV5-4	TRBJ2-1	NA	15	CASSPTGGSVNEQFF	TGTGCCAGCAGCCCGACAGGGGGCTCGGTCAATGAGCAGTTCTTC
NA	TRBV7-2	TRBJ1-6	NA	14	CASSPGGGNSPLHF	TGTGCCAGCAGCCCGGGGGGAGGTAATTCACCCCTCCACTTT
NA	TRBV6-5	TRBJ2-7	NA	15	CASSSRTIGSREQYF	TGTGCCAGCAGTTCCCGAACAATCGGGAGTAGGGAGCAGTACTTC
NA	TRBV19	TRBJ1-5	NA	15	CASSISASRNQPQHF	TGTGCCAGTAGTATAAGCGCATCTAGAAATCAGCCCCAGCATTTT
NA	TRBV14	TRBJ1-3	NA	18	CASSQDRGGSPTGNTIYF	TGTGCCAGCAGCCAAGATCGTGGCGGGAGCCCAACTGGAAACACCATATATTTT
NA	TRBV7-2	TRBJ2-1	NA	16	CASSLEVGNSYNEQFF	TGTGCCAGCAGCTTAGAGGTGGGAAACTCCTACAATGAGCAGTTCTTC
NA	TRBV7-8	TRBJ2-5	once	15	CASSRVPPGLETQYF	TGTGCCAGCAGCCGGGTCCCCCCGGGTCTGGAGACCCAGTACTTC
NA	TRBV28	TRBJ2-7	few	12	CASRGNPYEQYF	TGTGCCAGCAGAGGAAACCCCTACGAGCAGTACTTC
NA	TRBV4-1	TRBJ1-1	NA	15	CASSHNRVLNTEAFF	TGCGCCAGCAGCCACAACCGGGTTTTGAACACTGAAGCTTTCTTT
TRBD2	TRBV10-3	TRBJ2-2	NA	18	CAISESLILAGVTGELFF	TGTGCCATCAGTGAGTCATTGATTCTAGCGGGAGTCACCGGGGAGCTGTTTTTT
NA	TRBV28	TRBJ1-2	NA	11	CASSFWAGYTF	TGTGCCAGCAGTTTCTGGGCTGGCTACACCTTC
TRBD1	TRBV5-1	TRBJ2-2	NA	14	CASSADRATGELFF	TGCGCCAGCAGCGCGGACAGGGCCACCGGGGAGCTGTTTTTT
NA	TRBV6-5	TRBJ1-3	NA	12	CATKTSGNTIYF	TGTGCCACCAAGACCTCCGGAAACACCATATATTTT
TRBD1	TRBV15	TRBJ1-2	NA	14	CATSLTSGGYGYTF	TGTGCCACCAGCCTGACATCAGGGGGCTATGGCTACACCTTC
NA	TRBV15	TRBJ1-6	NA	15	CATSRDPGVNSPLHF	TGTGCCACCAGCAGAGATCCCGGGGTAAATTCACCCCTCCACTTT
NA	TRBV29-1	TRBJ2-1	NA	12	CSVERSGNEQFF	TGCAGCGTTGAGAGGAGCGGCAATGAGCAGTTCTTC
NA	TRBV27	TRBJ2-6	NA	17	CASSLYYRVAGANVLTF	TGTGCCAGCAGTTTATACTACAGGGTGGCTGGGGCCAACGTCCTGACTTTC
TRBD1	TRBV28	TRBJ2-7	NA	15	CASSSGQGAPYEQYF	TGTGCCAGCAGTTCGGGACAGGGGGCGCCGTACGAGCAGTACTTC
NA	TRBV4-1	TRBJ1-1	NA	17	CASSQGMGGPVFTEAFF	TGCGCCAGCAGCCAAGGAATGGGGGGGCCTGTATTCACTGAAGCTTTCTTT
NA	TRBV6-5	TRBJ2-2	NA	15	CASKNDGVTTGELFF	TGTGCCAGCAAAAACGATGGGGTAACCACCGGGGAGCTGTTTTTT
NA	TRBV29-1	TRBJ2-5	NA	14	CSVEFAVGSKTQYF	TGCAGCGTTGAGTTCGCGGTAGGGTCCAAGACCCAGTACTTC